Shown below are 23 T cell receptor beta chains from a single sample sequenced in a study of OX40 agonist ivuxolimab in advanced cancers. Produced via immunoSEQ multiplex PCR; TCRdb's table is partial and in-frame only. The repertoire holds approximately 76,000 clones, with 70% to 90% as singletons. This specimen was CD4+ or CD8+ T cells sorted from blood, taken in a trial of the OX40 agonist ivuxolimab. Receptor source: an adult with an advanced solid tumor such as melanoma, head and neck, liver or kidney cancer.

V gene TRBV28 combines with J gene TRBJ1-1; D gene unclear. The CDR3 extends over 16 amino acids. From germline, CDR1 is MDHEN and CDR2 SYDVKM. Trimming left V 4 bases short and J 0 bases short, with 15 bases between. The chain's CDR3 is CASSSGPRGMNTEAFF. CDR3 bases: TGTGCCAGCAGTTCCGGGCCCCGCGGGATGAACACTGAAGCTTTCTTT.

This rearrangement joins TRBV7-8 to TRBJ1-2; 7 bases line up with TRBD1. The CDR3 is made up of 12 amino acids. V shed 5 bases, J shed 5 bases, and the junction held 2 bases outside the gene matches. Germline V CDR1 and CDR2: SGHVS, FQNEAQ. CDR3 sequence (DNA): TGTGCCAGCAGCGGGGACAGTTATGGCTACACCTTC. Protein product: CASSGDSYGYTF.

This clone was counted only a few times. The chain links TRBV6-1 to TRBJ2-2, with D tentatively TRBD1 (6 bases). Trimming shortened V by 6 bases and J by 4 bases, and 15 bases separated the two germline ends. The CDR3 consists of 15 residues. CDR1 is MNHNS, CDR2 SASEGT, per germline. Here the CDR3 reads CASRKEQGVTGELFF. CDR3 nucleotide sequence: TGTGCCAGCAGAAAGGAACAGGGTGTCACCGGGGAGCTGTTTTTT.

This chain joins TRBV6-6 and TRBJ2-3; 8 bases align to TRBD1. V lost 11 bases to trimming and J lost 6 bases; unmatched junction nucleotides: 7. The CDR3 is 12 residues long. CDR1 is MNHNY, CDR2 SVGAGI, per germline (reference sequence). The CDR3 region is CAGRTGSDTQYF. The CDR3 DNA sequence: TGTGCCGGTAGGACAGGGAGCGATACGCAGTATTTT.

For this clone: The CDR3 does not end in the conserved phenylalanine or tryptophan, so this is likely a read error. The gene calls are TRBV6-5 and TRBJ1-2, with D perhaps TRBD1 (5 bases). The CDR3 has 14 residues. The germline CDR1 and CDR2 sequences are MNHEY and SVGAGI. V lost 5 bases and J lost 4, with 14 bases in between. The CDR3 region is CASSRRDGVYGYTL. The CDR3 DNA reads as TGTGCCAGCAGTCGCCGGGACGGCGTCTATGGCTACACCCTC.

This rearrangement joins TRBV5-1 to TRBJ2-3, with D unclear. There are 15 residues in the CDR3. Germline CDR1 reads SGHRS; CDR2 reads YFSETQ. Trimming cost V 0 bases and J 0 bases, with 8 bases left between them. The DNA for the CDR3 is TGCGCCAGCAGCTTGGCCGTCGGGAGCACAGATACGCAGTATTTT. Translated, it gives CASSLAVGSTDTQYF.

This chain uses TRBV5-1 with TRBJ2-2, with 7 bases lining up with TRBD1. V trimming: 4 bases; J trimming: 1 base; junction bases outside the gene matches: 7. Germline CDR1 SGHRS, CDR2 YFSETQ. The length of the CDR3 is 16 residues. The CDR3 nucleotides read TGCGCCAGCAGCAAGCCGGGACAGATGAACACCGGGGAGCTGTTTTTT. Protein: CASSKPGQMNTGELFF.

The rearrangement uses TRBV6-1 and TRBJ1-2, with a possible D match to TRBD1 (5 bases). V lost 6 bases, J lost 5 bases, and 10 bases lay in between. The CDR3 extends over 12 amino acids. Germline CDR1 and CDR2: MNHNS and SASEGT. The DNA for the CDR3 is TGTGCCAGCAGCCAAACAGGTTATGGCTACACCTTC. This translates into CASSQTGYGYTF.

The CDR3 bases are TGCAGCGTTGAAGATCGGGGGACGCCCGGGCCTGGGGCAGATACGCAGTATTTT. Residues: CSVEDRGTPGPGADTQYF. The rearrangement links TRBV29-1 to TRBJ2-3, with D perhaps matching TRBD2 (6 bases). In germline, CDR1 is SQVTM, CDR2 ANQGSEA. The ends were cut back, 0 bases at V and 4 bases at J, with 23 bases in the middle. The CDR3 extends over 18 amino acids.

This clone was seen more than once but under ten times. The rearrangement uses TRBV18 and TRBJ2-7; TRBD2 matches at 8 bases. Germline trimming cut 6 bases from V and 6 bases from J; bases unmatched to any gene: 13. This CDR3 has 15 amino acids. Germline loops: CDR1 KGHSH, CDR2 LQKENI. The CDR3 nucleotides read TGTGCCAGCTCCCCGGGGGGGACTGGGACGGGCGAGCAGTACTTC. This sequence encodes CASSPGGTGTGEQYF.

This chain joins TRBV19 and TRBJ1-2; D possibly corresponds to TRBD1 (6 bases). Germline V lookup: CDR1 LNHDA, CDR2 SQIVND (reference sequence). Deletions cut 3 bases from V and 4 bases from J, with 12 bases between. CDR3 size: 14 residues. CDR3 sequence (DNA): TGTGCCAGTAGTATCGACAGGACGATCTATGGCTACACCTTC. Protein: CASSIDRTIYGYTF.

The CDR3 protein is CASSIQGDSGANVLTF. CDR3 sequence (DNA): TGTGCCAGTAGTATCCAGGGGGACTCTGGGGCCAACGTCCTGACTTTC. The chain employs TRBV19 and TRBJ2-6, with TRBD1 identical over 7 bases. With V trimmed by 3 bases and J by 0 bases, 2 bases remained unmatched. Per the germline V gene, CDR1 is LNHDA and CDR2 is SQIVND (reference sequence). The CDR3 has 16 residues.

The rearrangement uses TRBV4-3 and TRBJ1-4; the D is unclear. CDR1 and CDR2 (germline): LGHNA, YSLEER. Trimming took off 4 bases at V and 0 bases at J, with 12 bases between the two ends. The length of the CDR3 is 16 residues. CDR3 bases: TGCGCCAGCAGCCGGGGTTGGGCTGCAACTAATGAAAAACTGTTTTTT. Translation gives CASSRGWAATNEKLFF.

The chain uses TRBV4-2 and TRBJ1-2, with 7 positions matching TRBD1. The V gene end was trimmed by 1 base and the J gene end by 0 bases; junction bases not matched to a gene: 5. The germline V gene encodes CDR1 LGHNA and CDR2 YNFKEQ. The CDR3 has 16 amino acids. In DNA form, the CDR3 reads TGTGCCAGCAGCCAAGCGATAGGGGGCCCTAACTATGGCTACACCTTC. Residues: CASSQAIGGPNYGYTF.

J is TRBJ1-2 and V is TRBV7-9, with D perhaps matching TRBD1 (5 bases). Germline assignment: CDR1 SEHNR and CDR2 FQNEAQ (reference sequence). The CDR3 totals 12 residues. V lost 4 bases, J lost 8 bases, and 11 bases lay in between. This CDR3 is CASSSGRTGYTF. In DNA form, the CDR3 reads TGTGCCAGCAGCTCGGGACGGACCGGCTACACCTTC.

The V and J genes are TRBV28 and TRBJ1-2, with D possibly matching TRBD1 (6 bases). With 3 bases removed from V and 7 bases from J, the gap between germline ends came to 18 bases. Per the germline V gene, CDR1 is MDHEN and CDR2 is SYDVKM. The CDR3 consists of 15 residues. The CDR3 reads CASSLPRGADPGYTF. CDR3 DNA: TGTGCCAGCAGTTTGCCTCGGGGGGCTGATCCTGGCTACACCTTC.

CDR3 in amino acids: CASSLSRRTNSRGSSYEQYF. CDR3 DNA sequence: TGTGCCAGCAGTTTATCCCGCCGAACTAATTCCCGGGGGAGCTCCTACGAGCAGTACTTC. The V call is TRBV27, the J call TRBJ2-7, with D maybe TRBD2 (6 bases). Trimming left V 0 bases short and J 0 bases short, with 24 bases between. The CDR3 spans 20 residues. The germline gives CDR1 MNHEY, CDR2 SMNVEV (reference sequence).

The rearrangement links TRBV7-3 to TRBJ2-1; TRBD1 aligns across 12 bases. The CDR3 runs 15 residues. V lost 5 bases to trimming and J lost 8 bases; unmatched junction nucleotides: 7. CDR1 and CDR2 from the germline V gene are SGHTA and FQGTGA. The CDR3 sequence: CASSLGQGAYDEQFF. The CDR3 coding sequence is TGTGCCAGCAGCCTGGGACAGGGGGCATATGATGAGCAGTTCTTC.

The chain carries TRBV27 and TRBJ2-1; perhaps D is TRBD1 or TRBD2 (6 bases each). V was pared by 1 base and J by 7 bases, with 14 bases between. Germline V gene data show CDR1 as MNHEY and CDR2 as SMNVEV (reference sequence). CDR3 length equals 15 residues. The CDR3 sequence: CASSLWGDMTNEQFF. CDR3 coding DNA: TGTGCCAGCAGTTTATGGGGGGACATGACGAATGAGCAGTTCTTC.

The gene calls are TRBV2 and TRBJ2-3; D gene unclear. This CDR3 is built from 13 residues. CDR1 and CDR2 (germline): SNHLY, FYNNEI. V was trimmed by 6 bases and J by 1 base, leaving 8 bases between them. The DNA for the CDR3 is TGTGCCAGCAGACAACGGGGCACAGATACGCAGTATTTT. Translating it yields CASRQRGTDTQYF.

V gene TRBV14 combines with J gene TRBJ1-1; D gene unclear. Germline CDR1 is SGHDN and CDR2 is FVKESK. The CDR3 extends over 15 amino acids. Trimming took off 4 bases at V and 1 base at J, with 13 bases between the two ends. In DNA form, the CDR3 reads TGTGCCAGCAGCCGACGGACCCCAAGGAACACTGAAGCTTTCTTT. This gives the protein CASSRRTPRNTEAFF.

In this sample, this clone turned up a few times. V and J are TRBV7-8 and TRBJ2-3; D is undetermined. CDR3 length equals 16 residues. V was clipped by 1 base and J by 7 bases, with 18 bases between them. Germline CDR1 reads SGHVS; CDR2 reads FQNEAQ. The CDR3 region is CASSLVPTRGSYTQYF. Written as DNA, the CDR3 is TGTGCCAGCAGCTTAGTGCCCACGCGAGGCTCGTATACGCAGTATTTT.

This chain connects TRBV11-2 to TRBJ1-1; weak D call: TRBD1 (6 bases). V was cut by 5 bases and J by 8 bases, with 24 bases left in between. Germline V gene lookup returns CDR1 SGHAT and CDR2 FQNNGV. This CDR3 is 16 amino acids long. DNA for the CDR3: TGTGCCAGCAGCCAATGGGGGCAGGGCCGTCTCGGGGAAGCTTTCTTT. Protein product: CASSQWGQGRLGEAFF.